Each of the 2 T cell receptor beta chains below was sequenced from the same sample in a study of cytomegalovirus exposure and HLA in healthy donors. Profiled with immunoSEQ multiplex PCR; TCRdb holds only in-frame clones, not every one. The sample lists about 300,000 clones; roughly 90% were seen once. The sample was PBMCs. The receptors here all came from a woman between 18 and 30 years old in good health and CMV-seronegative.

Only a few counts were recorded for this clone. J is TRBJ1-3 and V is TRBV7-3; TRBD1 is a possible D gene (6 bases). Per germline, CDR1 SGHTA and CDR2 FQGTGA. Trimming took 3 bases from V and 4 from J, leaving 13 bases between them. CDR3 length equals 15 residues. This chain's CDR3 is CASSLAGAPGNTIYF. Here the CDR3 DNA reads TGTGCCAGCAGCTTGGCAGGGGCTCCAGGAAACACCATATATTTT.

The CDR3 region has the DNA TGTGCCAGCAGCTTCCCTCCAGCGGGCTTGGGTGCCGAGCAGTTCTTC. Residues: CASSFPPAGLGAEQFF. This chain links TRBV7-6 with TRBJ2-1; a possible D gene is TRBD2 (6 bases). Trimming shortened V by 3 bases and J by 10 bases, and 22 bases separated the two germline ends. The CDR3 has 16 amino acids. Germline V lookup: CDR1 SGHVS, CDR2 FNYEAQ.